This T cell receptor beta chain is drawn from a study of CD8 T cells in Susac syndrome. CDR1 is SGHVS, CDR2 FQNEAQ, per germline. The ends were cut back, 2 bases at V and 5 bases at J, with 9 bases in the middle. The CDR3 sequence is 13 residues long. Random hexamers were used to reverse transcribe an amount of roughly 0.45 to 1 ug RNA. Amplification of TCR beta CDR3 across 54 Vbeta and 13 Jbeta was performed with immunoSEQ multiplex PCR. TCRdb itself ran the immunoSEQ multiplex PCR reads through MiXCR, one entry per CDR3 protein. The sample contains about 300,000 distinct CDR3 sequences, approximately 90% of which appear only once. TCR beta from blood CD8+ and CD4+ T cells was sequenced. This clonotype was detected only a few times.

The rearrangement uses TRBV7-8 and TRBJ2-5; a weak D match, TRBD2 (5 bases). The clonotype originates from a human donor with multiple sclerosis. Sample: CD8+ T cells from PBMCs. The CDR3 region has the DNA TGTGCCAGCAGCTTACCCCCGGGGGAGACCCAGTACTTC. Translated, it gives CASSLPPGETQYF.